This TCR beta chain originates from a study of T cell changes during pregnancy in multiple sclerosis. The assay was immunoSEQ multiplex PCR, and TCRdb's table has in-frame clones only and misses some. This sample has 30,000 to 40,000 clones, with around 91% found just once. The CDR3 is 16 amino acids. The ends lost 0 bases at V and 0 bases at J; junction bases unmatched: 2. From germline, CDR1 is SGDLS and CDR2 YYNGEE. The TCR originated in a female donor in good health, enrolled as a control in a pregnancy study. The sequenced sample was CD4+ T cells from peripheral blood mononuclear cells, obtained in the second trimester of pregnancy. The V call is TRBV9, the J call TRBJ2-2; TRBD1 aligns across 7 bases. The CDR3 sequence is CASSVVGTANTGELFF. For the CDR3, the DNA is TGTGCCAGCAGCGTAGTCGGGACAGCGAACACCGGGGAGCTGTTTTTT.